These 2 T cell receptor beta chains share one sample of origin, sequenced in a study of CD8 T cells in Susac syndrome. RNA was extracted with the RNeasy kit, and a quantity of about 0.45 to 1 ug was reverse transcribed using random hexamers. TCRdb re-analysed the immunoSEQ multiplex PCR reads in MiXCR, keeping a single row per CDR3 protein. The sample contains approximately 120,000 distinct CDR3 sequences, about 90% of which appear only once. The sample consisted of CD4+ T cells from PBMCs. Every receptor here comes from a human donor in good health.

The chain carries TRBV7-6 and TRBJ2-2, with 12 bases aligning to TRBD2. Germline CDR1 SGHVS, CDR2 FNYEAQ. The CDR3 contains 17 residues. The V segment lost 6 bases and the J segment 1 base; nucleotides outside the gene matches: 6. The CDR3 is CASRKLLAGGNTGELFF. CDR3 bases: TGTGCCAGCAGAAAGTTACTAGCGGGAGGGAACACCGGGGAGCTGTTTTTT.

The CDR3 here is CATSDLNVGRGLGEAFF. The CDR3 bases are TGTGCCACCAGTGATTTGAATGTCGGCAGGGGGCTCGGAGAAGCTTTCTTT. The chain couples TRBV24-1 to TRBJ1-1, with TRBD1 matching over 8 bases. Germline CDR1 KGHDR, CDR2 SFDVKD. The CDR3 covers 17 residues. Germline trimming cut 0 bases from V and 8 bases from J; bases unmatched to any gene: 13.